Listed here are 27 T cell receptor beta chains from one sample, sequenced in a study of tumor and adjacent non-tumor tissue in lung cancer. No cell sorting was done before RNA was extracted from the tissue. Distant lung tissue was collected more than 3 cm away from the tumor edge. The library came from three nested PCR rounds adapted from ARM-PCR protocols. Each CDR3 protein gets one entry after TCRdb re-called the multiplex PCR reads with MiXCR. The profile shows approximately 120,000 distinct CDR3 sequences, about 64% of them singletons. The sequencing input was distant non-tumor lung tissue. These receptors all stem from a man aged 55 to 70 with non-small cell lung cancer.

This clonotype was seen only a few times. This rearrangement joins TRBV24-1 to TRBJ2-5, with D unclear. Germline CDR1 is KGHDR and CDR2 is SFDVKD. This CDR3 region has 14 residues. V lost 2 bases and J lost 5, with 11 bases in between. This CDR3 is CATSDSQEFETQYF. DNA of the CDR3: TGTGCCACCAGTGATTCCCAGGAATTCGAGACCCAGTACTTC.

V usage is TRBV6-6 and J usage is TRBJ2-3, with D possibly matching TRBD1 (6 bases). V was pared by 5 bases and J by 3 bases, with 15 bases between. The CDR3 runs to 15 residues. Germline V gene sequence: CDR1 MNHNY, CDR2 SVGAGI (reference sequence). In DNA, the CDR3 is TGTGCCAGCAGTCCAATAGGGGGTAATACAGATACGCAGTATTTT. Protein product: CASSPIGGNTDTQYF.

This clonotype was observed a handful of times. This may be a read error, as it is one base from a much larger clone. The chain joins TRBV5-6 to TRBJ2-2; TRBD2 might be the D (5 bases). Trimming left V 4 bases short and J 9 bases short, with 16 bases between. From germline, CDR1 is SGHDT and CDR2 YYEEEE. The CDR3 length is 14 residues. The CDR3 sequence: CASSVHGGRRELFF. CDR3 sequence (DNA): TGTGCCAGCAGCGTACATGGTGGGAGACGGGAGCTGTTTTTT.

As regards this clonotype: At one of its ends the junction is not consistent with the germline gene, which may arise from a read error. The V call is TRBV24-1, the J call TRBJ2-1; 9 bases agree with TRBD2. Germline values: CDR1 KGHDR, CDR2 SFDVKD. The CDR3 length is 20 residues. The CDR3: CVTSDPTGLARGGGHNEQFF. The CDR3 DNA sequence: TGTGTCACCAGTGACCCGACAGGACTAGCGAGAGGGGGCGGGCACAATGAGCAGTTCTTC.

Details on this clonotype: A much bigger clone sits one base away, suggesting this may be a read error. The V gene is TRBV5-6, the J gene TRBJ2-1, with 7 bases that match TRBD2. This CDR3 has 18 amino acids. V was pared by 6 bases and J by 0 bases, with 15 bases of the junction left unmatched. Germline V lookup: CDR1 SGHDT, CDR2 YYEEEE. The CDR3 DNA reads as TGTGCCAGCACCCCCAAATTGACTAGCAGATACTCCTACAATGAGCAGTTCTTC. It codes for CASTPKLTSRYSYNEQFF.

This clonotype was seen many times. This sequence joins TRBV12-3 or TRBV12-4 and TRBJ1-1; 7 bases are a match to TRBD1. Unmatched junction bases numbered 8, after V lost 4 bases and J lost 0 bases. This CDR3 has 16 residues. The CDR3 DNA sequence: TGTGCCAGCAGTTCGCAGGGGGGGGCGTTGAACACTGAAGCTTTCTTT. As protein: CASSSQGGALNTEAFF.

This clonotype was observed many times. CDR3: CASNRAAGDSNQPQHF. In DNA, the CDR3 is TGTGCCAGCAACCGCGCCGCAGGGGATAGCAATCAGCCCCAGCATTTT. The rearrangement uses TRBV6-1 and TRBJ1-5; perhaps TRBD1 as D (6 bases). The CDR3 totals 16 residues. Germline V gene lookup returns CDR1 MNHNS and CDR2 SASEGT. V lost 7 bases and J 0 bases, leaving 16 bases between the germline ends.

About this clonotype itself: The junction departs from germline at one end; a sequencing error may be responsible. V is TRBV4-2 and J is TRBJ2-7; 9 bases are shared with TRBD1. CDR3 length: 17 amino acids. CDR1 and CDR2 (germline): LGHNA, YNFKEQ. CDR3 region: CTSSQEDIGQGSYEQYF. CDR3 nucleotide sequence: TGTACCAGCAGCCAGGAAGATATCGGACAGGGGTCCTACGAGCAATACTTC.

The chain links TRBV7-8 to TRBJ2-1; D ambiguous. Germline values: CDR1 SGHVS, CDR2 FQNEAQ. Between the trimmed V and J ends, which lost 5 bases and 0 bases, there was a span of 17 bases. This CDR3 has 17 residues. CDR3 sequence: CASSLDERLSSYNEQFF. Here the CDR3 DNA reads TGTGCCAGCAGCCTAGATGAGCGTCTGAGCTCCTACAATGAGCAGTTCTTC.

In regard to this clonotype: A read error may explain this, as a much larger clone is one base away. The CDR3 region has the DNA TGTGCCAGCAGTTTATCGGAGGGGGCCTACGAGCAGTACTTC. Translating it yields CASSLSEGAYEQYF. The chain joins TRBV12-3 or TRBV12-4 to TRBJ2-7, with D possibly called TRBD1 or TRBD2 (6 bases each). The V end was cut by 2 bases, the J end by 2 bases, with 10 bases between. This CDR3 spans 14 amino acids.

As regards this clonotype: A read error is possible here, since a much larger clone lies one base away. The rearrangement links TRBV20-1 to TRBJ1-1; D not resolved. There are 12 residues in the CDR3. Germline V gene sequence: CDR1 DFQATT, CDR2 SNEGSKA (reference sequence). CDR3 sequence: CSTRVGDTEAFF. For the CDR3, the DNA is TGCAGTACTAGAGTCGGGGACACTGAAGCTTTCTTT.

Here the CDR3 reads CAINFGGAGADTQYF. CDR3 bases: TGTGCCATCAATTTCGGCGGGGCAGGTGCAGATACGCAGTATTTT. This chain links TRBV12-3 or TRBV12-4 with TRBJ2-3, with D maybe TRBD2 (6 bases). This CDR3 contains 15 residues. The germline V and J ends were trimmed by 10 bases and 4 bases, with 21 bases remaining between them.

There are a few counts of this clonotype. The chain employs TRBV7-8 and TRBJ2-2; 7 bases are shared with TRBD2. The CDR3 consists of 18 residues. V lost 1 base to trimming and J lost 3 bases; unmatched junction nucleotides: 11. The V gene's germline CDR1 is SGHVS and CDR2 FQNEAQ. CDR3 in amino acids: CASSLGGGSAFYTGELFF. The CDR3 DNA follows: TGTGCCAGCAGCTTAGGGGGAGGGTCGGCTTTTTACACCGGGGAGCTGTTTTTT.

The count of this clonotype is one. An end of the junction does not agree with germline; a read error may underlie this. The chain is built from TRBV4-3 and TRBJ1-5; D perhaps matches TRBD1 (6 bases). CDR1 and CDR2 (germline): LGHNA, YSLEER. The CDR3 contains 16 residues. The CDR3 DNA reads TGCGTCAGCAGCCAAGATTGGGGGGGGCGGGTGAAGCCCCAGCACTTT. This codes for CVSSQDWGGRVKPQHF.

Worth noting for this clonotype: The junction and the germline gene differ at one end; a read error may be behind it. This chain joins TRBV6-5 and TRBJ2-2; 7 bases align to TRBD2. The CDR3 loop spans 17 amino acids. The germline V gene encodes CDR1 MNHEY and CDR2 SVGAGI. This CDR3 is CASSFSYEGINSGEPFF. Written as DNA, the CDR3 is TGTGCCAGCAGTTTCTCGTATGAGGGGATCAACAGCGGGGAGCCGTTTTTT.

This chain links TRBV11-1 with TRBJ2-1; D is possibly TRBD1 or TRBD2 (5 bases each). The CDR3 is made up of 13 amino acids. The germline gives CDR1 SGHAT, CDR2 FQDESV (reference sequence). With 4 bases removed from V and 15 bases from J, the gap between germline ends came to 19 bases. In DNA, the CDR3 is TGTGCCAGCAGCTCCTTCCCACTAGGGGAGATGTTCTTC. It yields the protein CASSSFPLGEMFF.

The CDR3 protein is CASSLAGAIGRAYEQYF. CDR3 DNA: TGTGCCAGCAGCTTAGCGGGTGCTATCGGGAGGGCCTACGAGCAGTACTTC. This rearrangement joins TRBV7-9 to TRBJ2-7, with 8 bases identical to TRBD2. The trim removed 0 bases at V and 2 bases at J, leaving 9 bases unmatched. Germline V lookup: CDR1 SEHNR, CDR2 FQNEAQ (reference sequence). The CDR3 consists of 17 residues.

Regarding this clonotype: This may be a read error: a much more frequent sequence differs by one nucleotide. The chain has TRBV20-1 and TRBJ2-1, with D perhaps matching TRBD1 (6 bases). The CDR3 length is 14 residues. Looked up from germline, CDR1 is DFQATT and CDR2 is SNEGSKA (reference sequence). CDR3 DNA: TGCAATGTGTCGGCGGCTACTAGGGGGAATGAGCAGTTCTTC. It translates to CNVSAATRGNEQFF.

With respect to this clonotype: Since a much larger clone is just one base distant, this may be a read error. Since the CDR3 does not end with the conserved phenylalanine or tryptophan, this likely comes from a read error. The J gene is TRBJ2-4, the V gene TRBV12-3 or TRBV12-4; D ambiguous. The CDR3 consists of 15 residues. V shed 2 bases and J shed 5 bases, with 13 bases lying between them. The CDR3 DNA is TGTGCCAGCAGTTTACGCCCGGGCCCAGAAAACATTCAGTACCTC. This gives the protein CASSLRPGPENIQYL.

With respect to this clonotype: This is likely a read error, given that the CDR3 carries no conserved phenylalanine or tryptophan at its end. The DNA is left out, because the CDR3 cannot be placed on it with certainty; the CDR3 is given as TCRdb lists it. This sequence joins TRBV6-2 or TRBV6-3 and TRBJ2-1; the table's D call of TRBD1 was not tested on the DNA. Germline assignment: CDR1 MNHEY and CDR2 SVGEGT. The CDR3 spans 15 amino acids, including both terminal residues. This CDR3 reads CASSAGTPGNNEQCL.

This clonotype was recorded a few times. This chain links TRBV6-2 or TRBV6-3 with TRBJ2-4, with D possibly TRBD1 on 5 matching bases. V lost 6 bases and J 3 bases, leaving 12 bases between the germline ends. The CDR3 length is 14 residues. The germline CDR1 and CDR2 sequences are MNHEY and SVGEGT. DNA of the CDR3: TGTGCCAGCAGCGTAGGGGTTAGCAAAAACATTCAGTACTTC. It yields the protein CASSVGVSKNIQYF.

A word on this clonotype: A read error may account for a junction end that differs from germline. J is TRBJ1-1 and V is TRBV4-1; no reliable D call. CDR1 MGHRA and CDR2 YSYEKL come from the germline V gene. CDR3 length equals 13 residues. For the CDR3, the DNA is TGCGCCAGCAGTCAAGAACTGTCTTGGTTGACTTTCTTT. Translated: CASSQELSWLTFF.

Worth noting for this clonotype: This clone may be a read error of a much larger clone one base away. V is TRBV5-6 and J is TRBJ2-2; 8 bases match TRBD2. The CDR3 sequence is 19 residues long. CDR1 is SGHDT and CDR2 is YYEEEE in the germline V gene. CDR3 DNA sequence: TGTTCCAGCAGCTTGATAGCCCCCCGAGCGGGAGTCTACACCGGGGAGCTGTTTTTT. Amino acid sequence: CSSSLIAPRAGVYTGELFF.

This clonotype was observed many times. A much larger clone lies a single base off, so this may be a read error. CDR3 amino acids: CSVDQVARNEQFF. The CDR3 DNA reads as TGCAGCGTTGATCAGGTGGCTCGCAATGAGCAGTTCTTC. The J gene is TRBJ2-1, the V gene TRBV29-1; D remains ambiguous. Deletions cut 3 bases from V and 6 bases from J, with 12 bases between. The CDR3 runs to 13 residues. Germline CDR1 reads SQVTM; CDR2 reads ANQGSEA.

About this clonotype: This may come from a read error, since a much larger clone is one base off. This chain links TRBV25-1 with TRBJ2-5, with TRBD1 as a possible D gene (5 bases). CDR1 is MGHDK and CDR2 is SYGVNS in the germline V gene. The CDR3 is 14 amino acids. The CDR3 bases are TGTGCCAGCAGTGAATGGGGCAGAGAAGAGACCCGGTACTTC. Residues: CASSEWGREETRYF.

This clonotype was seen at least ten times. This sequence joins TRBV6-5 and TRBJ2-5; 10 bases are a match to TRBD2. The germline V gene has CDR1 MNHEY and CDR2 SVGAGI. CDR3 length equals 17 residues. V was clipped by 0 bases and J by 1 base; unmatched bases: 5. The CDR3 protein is CASSYSQAGGPQETQYF. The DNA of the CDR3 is TGTGCCAGCAGTTACTCACAAGCGGGGGGGCCCCAAGAGACCCAGTACTTC.

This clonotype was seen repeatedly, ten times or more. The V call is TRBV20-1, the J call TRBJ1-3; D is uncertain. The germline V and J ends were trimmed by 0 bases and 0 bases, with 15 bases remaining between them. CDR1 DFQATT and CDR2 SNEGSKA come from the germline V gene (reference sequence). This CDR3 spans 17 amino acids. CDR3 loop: CSARDFAGVGSGNTIYF. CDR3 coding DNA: TGCAGTGCTAGAGATTTCGCGGGAGTGGGCTCTGGAAACACCATATATTTT.